This T cell receptor beta chain was documented in a study of T cells in localized non-small cell lung cancer. This clone was detected a few times. Sequencing was performed with immunoSEQ multiplex PCR; in TCRdb, only in-frame clones are kept and a portion is missing. The sample holds tens of thousands of clones; 83% are singletons and the top ten take almost 8%. The germline V gene encodes CDR1 MNHNS and CDR2 SASEGT. The length of the CDR3 is 16 residues. V was pared by 1 base and J by 7 bases, with 16 bases between. Source: PBMCs, taken before any cancer treatment. This sequence originates from a man aged 40-75 years with stage II lung adenocarcinoma. The rearrangement uses TRBV6-1 and TRBJ2-2; possible D gene TRBD2, 5 bases. The CDR3 DNA reads TGTGCCAGCAGTGAAGTAAACAGCCCGGGGATCGGGGAGCTGTTTTTT. Translation gives CASSEVNSPGIGELFF.